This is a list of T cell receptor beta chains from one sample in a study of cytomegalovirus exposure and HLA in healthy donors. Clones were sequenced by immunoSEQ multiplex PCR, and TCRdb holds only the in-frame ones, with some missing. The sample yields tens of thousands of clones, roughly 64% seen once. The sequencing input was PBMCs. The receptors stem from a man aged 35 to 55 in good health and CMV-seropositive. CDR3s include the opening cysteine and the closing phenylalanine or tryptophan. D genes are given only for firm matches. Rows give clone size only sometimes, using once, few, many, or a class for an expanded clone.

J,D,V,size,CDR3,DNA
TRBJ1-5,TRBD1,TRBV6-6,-,CASREGQGWDQPQHF,TGTGCCAGCAGGGAAGGACAGGGATGGGATCAGCCCCAGCATTTT
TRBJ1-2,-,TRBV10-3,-,CAISGTEDYGYTF,TGTGCCATCAGTGGGACAGAGGACTATGGCTACACCTTC
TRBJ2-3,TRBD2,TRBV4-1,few,CASSQGYSGSLEDTQYF,TGCGCCAGCAGCCAAGGTTATAGCGGGAGTTTGGAAGATACGCAGTATTTT
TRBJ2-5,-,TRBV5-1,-,CASSDPGSQETQYF,TGCGCCAGCAGCGATCCAGGTTCCCAAGAGACCCAGTACTTC
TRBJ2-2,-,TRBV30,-,CAWSRGRGNTGELFF,TGTGCCTGGAGTAGAGGCAGGGGTAACACCGGGGAGCTGTTTTTT
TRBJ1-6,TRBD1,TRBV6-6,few,CASSYQGESPLHF,TGTGCCAGCAGTTATCAGGGGGAATCACCCCTCCACTTT
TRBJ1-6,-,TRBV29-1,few,CSVRGKENSPLHF,TGCAGCGTTCGGGGTAAAGAAAATTCACCCCTCCACTTT
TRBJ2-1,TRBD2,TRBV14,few,CASSQEAGGTREQFF,TGTGCCAGCAGCCAAGAAGCGGGAGGGACGAGAGAGCAGTTCTTC
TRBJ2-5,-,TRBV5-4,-,CASSGGGGKETQYF,TGTGCCAGCAGCGGGGGGGGCGGGAAAGAGACCCAGTACTTC
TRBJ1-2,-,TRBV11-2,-,CASSLGSGNNYGYTF,TGTGCCAGCAGCTTAGGGTCAGGGAATAACTATGGCTACACCTTC
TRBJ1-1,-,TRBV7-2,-,CASSFGGGMNTEAFF,TGTGCCAGCAGCTTCGGCGGAGGGATGAACACTGAAGCTTTCTTT
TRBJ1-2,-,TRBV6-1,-,CASRSLNRANYGYTF,TGTGCCAGCAGGAGCCTGAACAGGGCTAACTATGGCTACACCTTC
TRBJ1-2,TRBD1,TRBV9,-,CASRTGGSGSYGYTF,TGTGCCAGCCGGACAGGGGGCTCAGGATCCTATGGCTACACCTTC
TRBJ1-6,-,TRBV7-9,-,CASSPEQGPALGSPLHF,TGTGCCAGCAGCCCGGAACAGGGACCCGCTTTAGGGTCACCCCTCCACTTT
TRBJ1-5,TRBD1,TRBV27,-,CASSRRGQALDQPQHF,TGTGCCAGCAGCCGTAGGGGACAGGCGCTGGATCAGCCCCAGCATTTT
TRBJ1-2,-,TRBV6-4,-,CASSDGRSLGYTF,TGTGCCAGCAGTGACGGGAGGTCCCTTGGCTACACCTTC
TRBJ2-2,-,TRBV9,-,CASSVVPGTGELFF,TGTGCCAGCAGCGTAGTCCCAGGGACCGGGGAGCTGTTTTTT
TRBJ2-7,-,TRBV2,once,CASTLGTGGEYF,TGTGCCAGCACCCTCGGGACGGGCGGGGAGTACTTC
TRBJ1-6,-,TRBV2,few,CASTYASPLHF,TGTGCCAGCACCTATGCGTCACCCCTCCACTTT
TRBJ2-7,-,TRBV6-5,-,CASSPGDRVHEQYF,TGTGCCAGCAGTCCGGGGGACCGGGTCCACGAGCAGTACTTC
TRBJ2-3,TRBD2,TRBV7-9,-,CASSFQAGGGTDTQYF,TGTGCCAGCAGCTTCCAAGCGGGAGGAGGCACAGATACGCAGTATTTT
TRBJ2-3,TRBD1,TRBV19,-,CASSDRVSLTDTQYF,TGTGCCAGTAGTGACAGGGTTTCACTTACAGATACGCAGTATTTT
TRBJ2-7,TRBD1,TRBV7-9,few,CASSSGQGEITYEQYF,TGTGCCAGCAGCTCGGGACAGGGCGAAATCACCTACGAGCAGTACTTC
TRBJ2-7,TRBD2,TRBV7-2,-,CASSYGLGSAYEQYF,TGTGCCAGCAGCTACGGACTAGGATCCGCCTACGAGCAGTACTTC
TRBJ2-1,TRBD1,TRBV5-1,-,CASSLDGQVYNEQFF,TGCGCCAGCAGCTTGGACGGACAGGTGTACAATGAGCAGTTCTTC
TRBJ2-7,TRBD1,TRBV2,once,CASSGQSYEQYF,TGTGCCAGTTCGGGACAGTCCTACGAGCAGTACTTC
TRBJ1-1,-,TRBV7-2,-,CASSTGIVTFF,TGTGCCAGCAGCACGGGAATAGTGACTTTCTTT
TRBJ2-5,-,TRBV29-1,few,CSVGQDQETQYF,TGCAGCGTTGGACAGGACCAAGAGACCCAGTACTTC
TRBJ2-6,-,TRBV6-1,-,CASSEETGVGANVLTF,TGTGCCAGCAGTGAAGAAACAGGTGTTGGGGCCAACGTCCTGACTTTC
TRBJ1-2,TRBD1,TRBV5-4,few,CASSLATGFLNGYTF,TGTGCCAGCAGCTTGGCGACAGGGTTCCTCAATGGCTACACCTTC
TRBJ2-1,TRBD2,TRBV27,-,CASSFFGTSNEQFF,TGTGCCAGCAGTTTCTTTGGGACTAGCAATGAGCAGTTCTTC
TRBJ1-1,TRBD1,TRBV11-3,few,CASSLNRGREGTEAFF,TGTGCCAGCAGCCTAAACAGGGGGCGCGAGGGCACTGAAGCTTTCTTT
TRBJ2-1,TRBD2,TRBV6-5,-,CASSWSTSGNEQFF,TGTGCCAGCAGTTGGTCGACTAGCGGGAATGAGCAGTTCTTC
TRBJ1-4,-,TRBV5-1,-,CASSPPGVKEKLFF,TGCGCCAGCAGCCCCCCGGGTGTTAAGGAAAAACTGTTTTTT
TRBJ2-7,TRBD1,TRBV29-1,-,CSVHFGTASYEQYF,TGCAGCGTCCATTTTGGGACAGCCTCCTACGAGCAGTACTTC
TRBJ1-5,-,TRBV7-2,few,CASSLELNSNQPQHF,TGTGCCAGCAGCTTAGAACTGAATAGCAATCAGCCCCAGCATTTT
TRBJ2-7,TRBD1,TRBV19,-,CASSIGTGPTYEQYF,TGTGCCAGTAGTATAGGGACAGGACCTACCTACGAGCAGTACTTC
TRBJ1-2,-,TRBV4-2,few,CASSQEGGIYGYTF,TGTGCCAGCAGCCAAGAAGGGGGAATCTATGGCTACACCTTC
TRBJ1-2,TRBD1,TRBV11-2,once,CASSFGGQGREAGYTF,TGTGCCAGCAGCTTCGGGGGACAGGGAAGGGAGGCTGGCTACACCTTC
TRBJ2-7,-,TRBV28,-,CASSSLGGFSYEQYF,TGTGCCAGCAGTTCCCTAGGAGGGTTCTCCTACGAGCAGTACTTC
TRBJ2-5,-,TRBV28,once,CASSFWSQGETQYF,TGTGCCAGCAGCTTCTGGTCCCAGGGGGAGACCCAGTACTTC
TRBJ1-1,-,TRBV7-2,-,CASSLGTSGTEAFF,TGTGCCAGCAGCTTAGGCACTTCGGGCACTGAAGCTTTCTTT
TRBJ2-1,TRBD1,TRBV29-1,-,CSVRTGSSNEQFF,TGCAGCGTCCGGACAGGGTCAAGCAATGAGCAGTTCTTC
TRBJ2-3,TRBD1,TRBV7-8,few,CASSSGQGSTDTQYF,TGTGCCAGCAGCTCGGGACAGGGTAGCACAGATACGCAGTATTTT
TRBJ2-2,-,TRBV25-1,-,CASSGPAGYTGELFF,TGTGCCAGCAGTGGCCCGGCAGGGTACACCGGGGAGCTGTTTTTT
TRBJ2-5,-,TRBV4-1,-,CASSQDGTAYQETQYF,TGCGCCAGCAGCCAAGATGGGACTGCTTACCAAGAGACCCAGTACTTC
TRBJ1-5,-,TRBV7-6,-,CASRYVRTELNQPQHF,TGTGCCAGCAGGTATGTCAGGACAGAGCTCAATCAGCCCCAGCATTTT
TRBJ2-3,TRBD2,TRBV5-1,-,CASSFFGRGRGDTQYF,TGCGCCAGCAGCTTCTTCGGGCGGGGGAGAGGGGATACGCAGTATTTT
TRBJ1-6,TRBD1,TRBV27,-,CASRRQGAETSNSPLHF,TGTGCCAGCAGGCGACAGGGGGCGGAGACGTCAAATTCACCCCTCCACTTT
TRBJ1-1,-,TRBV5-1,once,CASSLVGGEAEAFF,TGCGCCAGCAGCTTGGTGGGGGGTGAGGCTGAAGCTTTCTTT
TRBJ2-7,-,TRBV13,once,CASSSRRTVAYEQYF,TGTGCCAGCAGCTCAAGGAGGACAGTTGCCTACGAGCAGTACTTC
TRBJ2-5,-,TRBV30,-,CAWRQAQETQYF,TGTGCCTGGAGACAGGCCCAAGAGACCCAGTACTTC
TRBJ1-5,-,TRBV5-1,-,CASSAESGGNQPQHF,TGCGCCAGCAGTGCGGAGTCGGGGGGCAATCAGCCCCAGCATTTT
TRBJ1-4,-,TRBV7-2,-,CASSLAGGRGEKLFF,TGTGCCAGCAGCTTAGCGGGGGGGCGGGGTGAAAAACTGTTTTTT
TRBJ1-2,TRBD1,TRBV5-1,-,CASSSGTGAPGGYTF,TGCGCCAGCAGCTCGGGGACAGGGGCGCCGGGGGGCTACACCTTC